This TCR beta chain is drawn from a study of CD8+ T cells in alopecia areata. V dropped 5 bases and J dropped 1 base, with 11 bases sitting between them. Germline V gives CDR1 LNHNV, CDR2 YYDKDF (reference sequence). The CDR3 extends over 14 amino acids. General study findings and limits: Patients shared TCRs less clearly than mice did, possibly owing to HLA.

Separation by sorting yielded CD4+ and CD8+ T cells from PBMCs. Extracted RNA was reverse transcribed, and the resulting cDNA served as sequencing template. Sequencing used immunoSEQ multiplex PCR; TCRdb keeps in-frame clones, though not all of them. The table records some 200,000 clones, around 50% of them present only once. As for this clone: Its antigen is undetermined.

The sequencing sample was made of CD8+ T cells sorted from blood. The gene calls are TRBV15 and TRBJ2-5; perhaps D is TRBD1 or TRBD2 (6 bases each). The TCR was taken from a human donor in good health. CDR3 sequence (DNA): TGTGCCACCAGCGGAGGGGGTAGCCAAGAGACCCAGTACTTC. Translating gives CATSGGGSQETQYF.